This T cell receptor beta chain was observed in a study of T cell responses to AZD1222 COVID-19 vaccine. The method was immunoSEQ multiplex PCR; TCRdb's version includes in-frame clones alone and lacks a portion of them. The sample holds more than 150,000 clones, approximately 90% seen once. Germline V CDR1 and CDR2: LNHDA, SQIVND (reference sequence). The CDR3 has 14 residues. V was cut by 10 bases and J by 0 bases, with 13 bases left in between. This TCR was sampled from an adult in good health. The sample consisted of peripheral blood, taken on day 0 of AZD1222 vaccination. The rearrangement uses TRBV19 and TRBJ1-5; D is perhaps TRBD1 (6 bases). CDR3: CATTGTYSNQPQHF. CDR3 coding DNA: TGTGCCACCACAGGGACTTATAGCAATCAGCCCCAGCATTTT. Filled out from reference TRBV19 and TRBJ1-5, the complete variable domain reads DGGITQSPKYLFRKEGQNVTLSCEQNLNHDAMYWYRQDPGQGLRLIYYSQIVNDFQKGDIAEGYSVSREKKESFPLTVTSAQKNPTAFYLCATTGTYSNQPQHFGDGTRLSIL.